A selection of T cell receptor beta chains follows, all from one sample in a study of T-cell reconstitution after alpha-beta-depleted transplantation in children. MiXCR, applied by TCRdb to the PCR reads, yields one record per CDR3 protein. The sample holds about 74,000 distinct CDR3 sequences, 13% to 15% seen once. The sample here was PBMCs, mostly from graft donor cells, taken 180 days after TCRalphabeta/CD19-depleted stem cell transplant. The origin of the receptors is a male patient aged 2 to 9 who had a stem cell transplant for acute lymphoblastic leukemia, so the T cells may come from the graft donor. Both conserved end residues are part of each CDR3. D genes are given only for firm matches.

>-|TRBJ2-3|TRBV30
CAWSTLYTQYF
>TRBD2|TRBJ2-1|TRBV2
CTFLEVAGARPGYNEQFF
>-|TRBJ1-1|TRBV7-8
CASLIDRFLNTEAFF
>TRBD2|TRBJ2-7|TRBV13
CASSFLLTSGSLEQYF
>TRBD2|TRBJ2-3|TRBV9
CASGGTSAASTDTQYF
>-|TRBJ2-7|TRBV20-1
CSASGLVSYEQYF
>TRBD1|TRBJ1-6|TRBV20-1
CSASDRGYNSPLHF
>TRBD2|TRBJ2-2|TRBV11-2
CASSLVSSGGAGELFF
>-|TRBJ1-5|TRBV5-1
CASSAEVGNQPQHF
>-|TRBJ1-3|TRBV7-8
CASSLGAGDGNTIYF
>-|TRBJ1-3|TRBV7-2
CASSFQGRVSGNTIYF
>-|TRBJ1-5|TRBV20-1
CSAGRPSTSFSNQPQHF
>-|TRBJ2-1|TRBV4-2
CASSPGGPYNEQFF